The 26 T cell receptor beta chains below all came from one sample that was sequenced in a study of blood T cell repertoires in COVID-19. Assay: immunoSEQ multiplex PCR; the TCRdb copy retains only in-frame clones and omits some. Of some 330,000 clones in the sample, nearly 90% were seen once. Sequencing was done on a sample of peripheral blood. The receptors stem from a woman in her twenties or thirties with COVID-19, enrolled during active disease.

The V call is TRBV6-5, the J call TRBJ1-6, with TRBD1 as a possible D gene (5 bases). Germline CDR1 is MNHEY and CDR2 is SVGAGI. Deletions cut 2 bases from V and 4 bases from J, with 6 bases between. The CDR3 is 14 amino acids. The CDR3 coding sequence is TGTGCCAGCAGTTACCGACAGTATAATTCACCCCTCCACTTT. It specifies CASSYRQYNSPLHF.

The J gene is TRBJ1-1, the V gene TRBV19, with TRBD1 matching 9 bases. CDR1 LNHDA and CDR2 SQIVND come from the germline V gene (reference sequence). This CDR3 comprises 14 residues. Trimming removed 6 bases from V and 6 bases from J; junction bases left unmatched: 8. CDR3 coding DNA: TGTGCCAGTAGGTACAGGGGGCTTAGATCTGAAGCTTTCTTT. Encoded protein: CASRYRGLRSEAFF.

The chain links TRBV30 to TRBJ1-2, with 7 bases matching TRBD1. The CDR3 length is 14 residues. V was pared by 6 bases and J by 2 bases, with 9 bases of the junction left unmatched. Germline loops: CDR1 GTSNPN, CDR2 SVGIG (reference sequence). The CDR3 is CACTLTTGNYGYTF. The CDR3 DNA is TGTGCCTGTACCCTGACGACAGGGAACTATGGCTACACCTTC.

The V and J genes are TRBV21-1 and TRBJ1-2; TRBD1 reflects the table's D call only, with no check against the DNA. TRBV21-1 counts as a pseudogene. CDR3 length equals 15 residues. The CDR3 here is CASSKDQGDCYGYTF. CDR3 nucleotides: TGTGCCAGCAGCAAAGATCAGGGGGATTGCTATGGCTACACCTTC.

The chain is built from TRBV6-5 and TRBJ1-1; 8 bases fit TRBD1. Unmatched junction bases numbered 5, after V lost 0 bases and J lost 8 bases. Looked up from germline, CDR1 is MNHEY and CDR2 is SVGAGI. The CDR3 consists of 14 residues. The CDR3 DNA reads as TGTGCCAGCAGTTACTCTTCAGGGGGCAGAGAAGCTTTCTTT. Its protein is CASSYSSGGREAFF.

This clone was found a few times. A clone one base away is much larger, so this may be a read error. In DNA, the CDR3 is TGTGCCAGCAGTAAACTAGCGGGGGGGCAAGAGACCCAGTACTTC. The encoded protein is CASSKLAGGQETQYF. The J gene is TRBJ2-5, the V gene TRBV5-6; TRBD2 matches at 13 bases. This CDR3 is 15 amino acids long. Germline loops: CDR1 SGHDT, CDR2 YYEEEE. J lost 2 bases, V lost 5 bases, and 3 bases had no gene match.

The chain has TRBV5-6 and TRBJ2-3; TRBD2 might be the D (6 bases). The CDR3 is 15 residues long. Germline V gene lookup returns CDR1 SGHDT and CDR2 YYEEEE. V was clipped by 4 bases and J by 0 bases, with 12 bases between them. The CDR3 DNA reads TGTGCCAGCAGCCGAATAGCGGCAAGCACAGATACGCAGTATTTT. Residues: CASSRIAASTDTQYF.

In DNA, the CDR3 is TGTGCCAGCAGCTATGCCCAGACAGGGGGCCAGCCCCAGCATTTT. Protein product: CASSYAQTGGQPQHF. The chain uses TRBV6-2 or TRBV6-3 and TRBJ1-5, with 10 bases identical to TRBD1. Germline assignment: CDR1 MNHEY and CDR2 SVGEGT. The CDR3 is made up of 15 amino acids. V shed 6 bases, J shed 7 bases, and the junction held 9 bases outside the gene matches.

The genes are TRBV9 and TRBJ2-3; D perhaps matches TRBD2 (5 bases). The V end lost 0 bases, the J end lost 2 bases, and 10 bases lay between the germline ends. Germline CDR1 SGDLS, CDR2 YYNGEE. The CDR3 has 15 residues. CDR3 nucleotide sequence: TGTGCCAGCAGCGTAGGGCCGGACTCCACAGATACGCAGTATTTT. It is translated as CASSVGPDSTDTQYF. Complete variable domain (other parts from reference TRBV9 and TRBJ2-3): DSGVTQTPKHLITATGQRVTLRCSPRSGDLSVYWYQQSLDQGLQFLIQYYNGEERAKGNILERFSAQQFPDLHSELNLSSLELGDSALYFCASSVGPDSTDTQYFGPGTRLTVL.

The V and J genes are TRBV6-2 or TRBV6-3 and TRBJ1-1; D gene uncertain. Between the trimmed V and J ends, which lost 5 bases and 0 bases, there was a span of 10 bases. The CDR3 has 14 amino acids. Looked up from germline, CDR1 is MNHEY and CDR2 is SVGEGT. CDR3 region: CASSTSGVNTEAFF. The CDR3 DNA sequence: TGTGCCAGCAGTACGTCCGGGGTGAACACTGAAGCTTTCTTT.

J is TRBJ1-2 and V is TRBV9; D perhaps matches TRBD1 (6 bases). Germline CDR1 is SGDLS and CDR2 is YYNGEE. Trimming shortened V by 4 bases and J by 6 bases, and 13 bases separated the two germline ends. The CDR3 is 13 residues long. The CDR3 DNA reads TGTGCCAGCAGCATCCGGGACACCCATGGCTACACCTTC. Translated: CASSIRDTHGYTF.

The J gene is TRBJ1-4, the V gene TRBV7-9, with D possibly TRBD1 on 5 matching bases. CDR3 length: 15 amino acids. Trimming took 1 base from V and 8 from J, leaving 14 bases between them. Germline CDR1 reads SEHNR; CDR2 reads FQNEAQ (reference sequence). The CDR3 region is CASSLVGTRGEKLFF. The CDR3 coding sequence is TGTGCCAGCAGCTTAGTCGGAACCCGGGGGGAAAAACTGTTTTTT.

This chain joins TRBV27 and TRBJ1-1, with D tentatively TRBD1 (6 bases). The CDR3 totals 15 residues. Germline lookup yields CDR1 MNHEY and CDR2 SMNVEV (reference sequence). Trimming stripped 7 bases from V and 0 bases from J, with 15 bases between. CDR3 residues: CASTEDSFMNTEAFF. DNA for the CDR3: TGTGCCAGCACCGAGGACAGTTTCATGAACACTGAAGCTTTCTTT.

CDR3 in amino acids: CASTTASNYGYTF. The DNA of the CDR3 is TGTGCCAGCACGACAGCCTCTAACTATGGCTACACCTTC. The J gene is TRBJ1-2, the V gene TRBV12-3 or TRBV12-4; maybe TRBD1 (5 bases). V shed 7 bases and J shed 0 bases, with 9 bases lying between them. The CDR3 is 13 residues long.

The gene calls are TRBV3-1 (or the pseudogene TRBV3-2) and TRBJ1-1, with D perhaps TRBD1 (6 bases). CDR1 is LGHDT and CDR2 is YNNKEL in the germline V gene (reference sequence). The CDR3 consists of 12 residues. Trimming took 6 bases from V and 6 from J, leaving 11 bases between them. CDR3 coding DNA: TGTGCCAGCAGTTCCAGGGGTGCTGAAGCTTTCTTT. It is translated as CASSSRGAEAFF.

The rearrangement links TRBV4-3 to TRBJ2-2; weak D call: TRBD1 (5 bases). CDR3 length: 16 residues. V was cut by 0 bases and J by 4 bases, with 12 bases left in between. From germline, CDR1 is LGHNA and CDR2 YSLEER. The DNA for the CDR3 is TGCGCCAGCAGCCAAGATAACGCAGGGTCCACCGGGGAGCTGTTTTTT. Translation: CASSQDNAGSTGELFF.

This clone was seen just once. The chain is built from TRBV2 and TRBJ1-2, with 7 bases that match TRBD1. The length of the CDR3 is 12 residues. CDR1 and CDR2 from the germline V gene are SNHLY and FYNNEI. J lost 6 bases, V lost 11 bases, and 9 bases had no gene match. CDR3 loop: CASKTGNNGYTF. As DNA, the CDR3 is TGTGCCTCCAAGACAGGGAATAATGGCTACACCTTC.

V usage is TRBV4-1 and J usage is TRBJ1-1; 8 bases align to TRBD1. After removal of 0 bases from V and 2 bases from J, the junction contained 11 bases not matched to a gene. This CDR3 contains 18 residues. Germline V gene lookup returns CDR1 MGHRA and CDR2 YSYEKL. Here the CDR3 reads CASSQDSFGTGVNTEAFF. The CDR3 DNA sequence: TGCGCCAGCAGCCAAGACTCCTTTGGGACAGGCGTCAACACTGAAGCTTTCTTT.

CDR3 sequence (DNA): TGTGCCAGCAGCTCTACAGATGAAAAACTGTTTTTT. Amino acid sequence: CASSSTDEKLFF. The genes are TRBV5-5 and TRBJ1-4; D call uncertain. V lost 3 bases, J lost 6 bases, and 6 bases lay in between. This CDR3 is 12 amino acids long. The germline CDR1 and CDR2 sequences are SGHKS and YYEKEE (reference sequence).

The chain combines TRBV7-2 with TRBJ1-2, with D hard to call. V shed 1 base and J shed 8 bases, with 11 bases lying between them. Germline V lookup: CDR1 SGHTA, CDR2 FQGNSA. CDR3 length: 13 residues. The CDR3 region has the DNA TGTGCCAGCAGCTTAGGGTCCGGAGGGGGCTACACCTTC. This gives the protein CASSLGSGGGYTF.

This chain uses TRBV4-1 with TRBJ1-2; possible D gene TRBD1, 5 bases. The germline gives CDR1 MGHRA, CDR2 YSYEKL. Trimming took 0 bases from V and 4 from J, leaving 9 bases between them. This CDR3 comprises 14 residues. CDR3 in amino acids: CASSQDRGTYGYTF. The CDR3 DNA reads TGCGCCAGCAGCCAAGATAGGGGCACCTATGGCTACACCTTC.

This chain uses TRBV5-1 with TRBJ2-5, with 9 bases lining up with TRBD1. V was pared by 4 bases and J by 1 base, with 11 bases of the junction left unmatched. Germline CDR1 and CDR2: SGHRS and YFSETQ. This CDR3 spans 17 amino acids. CDR3 protein: CASSPGVGQGIQETQYF. The CDR3, as DNA: TGCGCCAGCAGCCCGGGAGTGGGACAGGGTATCCAAGAGACCCAGTACTTC. The complete variable domain, with remaining parts taken from reference TRBV5-1 and TRBJ2-5, reads KAGVTQTPRYLIKTRGQQVTLSCSPISGHRSVSWYQQTPGQGLQFLFEYFSETQRNKGNFPGRFSGRQFSNSRSEMNVSTLELGDSALYLCASSPGVGQGIQETQYFGPGTRLLVL.

The CDR3 loop is CASSFYSGANVLTF. For the CDR3, the DNA is TGTGCCAGCAGTTTTTACTCTGGGGCCAACGTCCTGACTTTC. The chain employs TRBV6-5 and TRBJ2-6; no reliable D call. The germline V gene encodes CDR1 MNHEY and CDR2 SVGAGI. V lost 4 bases to trimming and J lost 0 bases, with 4 bases between them. The CDR3 runs to 14 residues.

This sequence joins TRBV7-2 and TRBJ1-6; 11 bases align to TRBD1. The CDR3 is 14 residues long. Trimming cost V 4 bases and J 9 bases; bases outside gene matches: 2. Germline V CDR1 and CDR2: SGHTA, FQGNSA. DNA for the CDR3: TGTGCCAGCAGCTCGGACAGGGGGCCTTCACCCCTCCACTTT. Protein: CASSSDRGPSPLHF.

A few counts support this clone. J is TRBJ2-7 and V is TRBV5-1; maybe TRBD1 (5 bases). Trimming stripped 6 bases from V and 5 bases from J, with 15 bases between. The CDR3 sequence is 13 residues long. CDR1 and CDR2 from the germline V gene are SGHRS and YFSETQ. This CDR3 reads CASTSQGSNEQYF. The CDR3, as DNA: TGCGCCAGCACCTCCCAGGGTTCAAACGAGCAGTACTTC.

The rearrangement joins TRBV5-6 to TRBJ2-5; the D gene is possibly TRBD2 (6 bases). The CDR3 contains 15 residues. CDR1 and CDR2 from the germline V gene are SGHDT and YYEEEE. Trimming took off 2 bases at V and 4 bases at J, with 15 bases between the two ends. The DNA for the CDR3 is TGTGCCAGCAGCTTCTGGGACTTGGCGAGAGAGACCCAGTACTTC. Protein: CASSFWDLARETQYF.